This entry lists 8 T cell receptor beta chains sequenced from one sample in a study of blood T cell repertoires in COVID-19. This table comes from immunoSEQ multiplex PCR, and its TCRdb copy is limited to in-frame clones, with some not included. The repertoire holds about 260,000 clones, with about 86% as singletons. Sequences were obtained from PBMCs or T cells enriched from blood (not recorded which). Receptors were obtained from a man in his thirties or forties with acute COVID-19.

This chain uses TRBV5-5 with TRBJ1-1; D is ambiguous. Trimming took 1 base from V and 1 from J, leaving 14 bases between them. This CDR3 region has 16 residues. Looked up from germline, CDR1 is SGHKS and CDR2 is YYEKEE (reference sequence). The CDR3: CASSLSWALGNTEAFF. CDR3 nucleotides: TGTGCCAGCAGCTTGAGCTGGGCGCTGGGGAACACTGAAGCTTTCTTT.

This chain links TRBV11-2 with TRBJ2-7; 8 bases are a match to TRBD2. The CDR3 contains 13 residues. V gave up 5 bases and J gave up 5 bases; unmatched junction bases: 5. The V gene's germline CDR1 is SGHAT and CDR2 FQNNGV. The CDR3 loop reads CASSRGLVNEQYV. CDR3 nucleotides: TGTGCCAGCAGCCGGGGACTAGTAAACGAGCAGTACGTC.

The chain is built from TRBV30 and TRBJ1-2; tentatively, D is TRBD1 (5 bases). The CDR3 is made up of 15 amino acids. CDR1 and CDR2 from the germline V gene are GTSNPN and SVGIG (reference sequence). V was shortened by 2 bases and J by 4 bases, with 17 bases between the two germline ends. The CDR3 DNA follows: TGTGCCTGGAGTTATAGGCAGGGTGTGGGCTATGGCTACACCTTC. It codes for CAWSYRQGVGYGYTF.

J is TRBJ1-4 and V is TRBV7-9; 7 bases are a match to TRBD1. The trim removed 1 base at V and 7 bases at J, leaving 12 bases unmatched. The CDR3 totals 17 residues. The germline CDR1 and CDR2 sequences are SEHNR and FQNEAQ (reference sequence). Here the CDR3 DNA reads TGTGCCAGCAGCTTAGTCGGGCTAACAGGGGAGATTGAAAAACTGTTTTTT. Residues: CASSLVGLTGEIEKLFF.

This chain uses TRBV27 with TRBJ2-1, with D possibly matching TRBD2 (6 bases). The CDR3 runs 16 residues. The ends were cut back, 4 bases at V and 7 bases at J, with 20 bases in the middle. Germline assignment: CDR1 MNHEY and CDR2 SMNVEV (reference sequence). The CDR3 DNA reads TGTGCCAGCAGTTCATACACGGGGGACGGAAATAATGAGCAGTTCTTC. Translating it yields CASSSYTGDGNNEQFF.

Written as DNA, the CDR3 is TGTGCCAGCAGCCGAGGACCGGGAAATGGCTACACCTTC. This codes for CASSRGPGNGYTF. The chain has TRBV27 and TRBJ1-2; D not certain. Trimming pared 6 bases from V and 6 bases from J, leaving 14 bases between. The CDR3 loop spans 13 amino acids. In germline, CDR1 is MNHEY, CDR2 SMNVEV (reference sequence).

This chain joins TRBV2 and TRBJ1-2; 10 nucleotides match TRBD1. V lost 7 bases, J lost 2 bases, and 7 bases stayed unmatched. This CDR3 has 15 residues. CDR1 and CDR2 (germline): SNHLY, FYNNEI. CDR3 region: CASMRETGGNYGYTF. The DNA of the CDR3 is TGTGCCAGCATGCGTGAGACAGGGGGCAACTATGGCTACACCTTC.

The chain uses TRBV27 and TRBJ1-6, with D perhaps matching TRBD1 (6 bases). This CDR3 comprises 16 residues. Trimming left V 5 bases short and J 14 bases short, with 25 bases between. Germline assignment: CDR1 MNHEY and CDR2 SMNVEV (reference sequence). The CDR3 region has the DNA TGTGCCAGCAGTACTCCCACGGGACACGGGTTTGAGTCCCTCCACTTT. Residues: CASSTPTGHGFESLHF.